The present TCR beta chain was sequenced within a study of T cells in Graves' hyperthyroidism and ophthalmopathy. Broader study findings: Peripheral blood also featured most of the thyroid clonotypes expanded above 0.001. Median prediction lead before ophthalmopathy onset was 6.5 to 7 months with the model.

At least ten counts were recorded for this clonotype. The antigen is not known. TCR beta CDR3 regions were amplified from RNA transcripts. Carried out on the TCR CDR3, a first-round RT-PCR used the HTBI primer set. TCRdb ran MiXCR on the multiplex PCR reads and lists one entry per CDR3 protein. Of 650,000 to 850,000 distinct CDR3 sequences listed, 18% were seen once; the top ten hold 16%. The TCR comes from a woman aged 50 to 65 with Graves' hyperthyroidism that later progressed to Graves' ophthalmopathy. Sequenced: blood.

The CDR3 nucleotides are TGTGCCAGCAGTTTTTGGGACAGGGCCCCCTATGGCTACACCTTC. As protein: CASSFWDRAPYGYTF. V and J are TRBV12-3 or TRBV12-4 and TRBJ1-2, with 9 bases lining up with TRBD1. The CDR3 is 15 residues long. With 3 bases clipped from V and 4 bases from J, the junction kept 6 bases outside the gene matches.